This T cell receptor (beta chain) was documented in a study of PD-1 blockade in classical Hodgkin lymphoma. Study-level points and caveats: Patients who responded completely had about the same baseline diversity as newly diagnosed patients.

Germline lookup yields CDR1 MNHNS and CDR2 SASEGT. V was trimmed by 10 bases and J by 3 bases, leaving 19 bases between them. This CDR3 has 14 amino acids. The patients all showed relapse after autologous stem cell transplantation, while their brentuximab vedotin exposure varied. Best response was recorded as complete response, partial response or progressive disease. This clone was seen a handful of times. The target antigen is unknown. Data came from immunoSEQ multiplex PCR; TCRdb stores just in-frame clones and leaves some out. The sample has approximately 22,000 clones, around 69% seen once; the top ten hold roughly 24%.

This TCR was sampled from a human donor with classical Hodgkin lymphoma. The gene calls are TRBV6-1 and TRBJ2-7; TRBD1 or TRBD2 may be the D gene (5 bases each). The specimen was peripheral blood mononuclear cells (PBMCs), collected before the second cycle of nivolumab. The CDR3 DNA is TGTGCCACTACCCCCCGGGGACCCCACTACGAGCAGTACTTC. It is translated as CATTPRGPHYEQYF.